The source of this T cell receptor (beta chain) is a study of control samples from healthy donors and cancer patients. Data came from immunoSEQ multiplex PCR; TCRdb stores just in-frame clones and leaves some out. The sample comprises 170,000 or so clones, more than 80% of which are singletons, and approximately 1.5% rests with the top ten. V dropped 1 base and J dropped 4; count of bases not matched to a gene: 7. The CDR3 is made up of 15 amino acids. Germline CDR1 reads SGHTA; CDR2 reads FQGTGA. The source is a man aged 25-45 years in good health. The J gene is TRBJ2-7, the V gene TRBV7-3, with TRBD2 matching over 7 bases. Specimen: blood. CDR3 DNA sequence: TGTGCCAGCAGCTTAATTGGCGGGAGTCAATACGAGCAGTACTTC. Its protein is CASSLIGGSQYEQYF. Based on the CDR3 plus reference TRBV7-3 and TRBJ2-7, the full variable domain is GAGVSQTPSNKVTEKGKYVELRCDPISGHTALYWYRQSLGQGPEFLIYFQGTGAADDSGLPNDRFFAVRPEGSVSTLKIQRTERGDSAVYLCASSLIGGSQYEQYFGPGTRLTVT.